Detailed here is one T cell receptor (beta chain). At the DNA level, this CDR3 is encoded by other sequences in the same sample as well. The trim removed 0 bases at V and 1 base at J, leaving 1 base unmatched. The germline gives CDR1 SGDLS, CDR2 YYNGEE. The CDR3 consists of 15 residues. These data originate in a study of shared clonotypes between healthy human individuals. Profiled with immunoSEQ multiplex PCR; TCRdb holds only in-frame clones, not every one. The repertoire consists of roughly 2.5 million clones, with roughly nine tenths occurring once and the leading ten covering 0.13% to 0.15%. Sequences were obtained from naive CD4+ T cells sorted from blood. Specified subset: CD45RA+ positively selected. This clonotype was sampled from a man younger than 35 in good health. The chain employs TRBV9 and TRBJ2-3, with 8 bases that match TRBD2. The CDR3 bases are TGTGCCAGCAGCGTAGCACTAGCGGGCACAGATACGCAGTATTTT. It translates to CASSVALAGTDTQYF.